This record concerns one TCR beta chain sequence. The sample originates from a study of T cell responses to AZD1222 COVID-19 vaccine. Method: immunoSEQ multiplex PCR; TCRdb's copy keeps in-frame clones and lacks some. The sample carries approximately 140,000 clones, 90% recorded once. The CDR3 totals 14 residues. Germline values: CDR1 KGHDR, CDR2 SFDVKD. Trimming left V 3 bases short and J 6 bases short, with 14 bases between. The origin of this receptor is an adult in good health. The V gene is TRBV24-1, the J gene TRBJ2-7; tentatively, D is TRBD2 (6 bases). The material sequenced was peripheral blood, taken on day 0 of AZD1222 vaccination. This CDR3 reads CATSDPPWGVEQYF. CDR3 in DNA: TGTGCCACCAGTGATCCCCCTTGGGGGGTCGAGCAGTACTTC.